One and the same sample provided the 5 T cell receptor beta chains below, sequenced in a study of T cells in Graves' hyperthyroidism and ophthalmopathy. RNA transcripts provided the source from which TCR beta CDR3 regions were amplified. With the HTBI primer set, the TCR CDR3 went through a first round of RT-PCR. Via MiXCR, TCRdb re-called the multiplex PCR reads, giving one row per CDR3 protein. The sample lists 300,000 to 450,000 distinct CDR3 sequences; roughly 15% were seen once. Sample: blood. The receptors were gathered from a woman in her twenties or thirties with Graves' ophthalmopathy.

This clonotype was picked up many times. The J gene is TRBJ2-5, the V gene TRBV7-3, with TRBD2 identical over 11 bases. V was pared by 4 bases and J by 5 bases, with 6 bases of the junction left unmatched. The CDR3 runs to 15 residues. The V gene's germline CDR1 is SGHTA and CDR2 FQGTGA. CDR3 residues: CASSSIAGGYETQYF. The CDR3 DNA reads TGTGCCAGCAGCTCTATAGCGGGGGGGTACGAGACCCAGTACTTC.

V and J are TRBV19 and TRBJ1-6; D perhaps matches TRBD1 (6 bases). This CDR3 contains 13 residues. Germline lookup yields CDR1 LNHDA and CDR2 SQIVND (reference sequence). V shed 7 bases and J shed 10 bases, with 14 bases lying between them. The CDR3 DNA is TGTGCCAGTAAAAGCCCAGGGGACTCACCCCTCCACTTT. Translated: CASKSPGDSPLHF.

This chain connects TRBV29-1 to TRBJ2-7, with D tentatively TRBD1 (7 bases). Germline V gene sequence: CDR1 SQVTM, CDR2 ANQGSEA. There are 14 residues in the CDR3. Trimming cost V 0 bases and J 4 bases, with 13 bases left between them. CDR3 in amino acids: CSVEDSTGTYEQYF. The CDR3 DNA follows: TGCAGCGTTGAAGATTCGACAGGGACTTACGAGCAGTACTTC.

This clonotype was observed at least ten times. Here the CDR3 DNA reads TGTGCCTGGAGTGTATCGGGGAAGGGCAGCAATCAGCCCCAGCATTTT. This sequence encodes CAWSVSGKGSNQPQHF. The V call is TRBV30, the J call TRBJ1-5; D is undetermined. Trimming took off 0 bases at V and 1 base at J, with 13 bases between the two ends. The CDR3 is made up of 16 amino acids. CDR1 and CDR2 from the germline V gene are GTSNPN and SVGIG (reference sequence).

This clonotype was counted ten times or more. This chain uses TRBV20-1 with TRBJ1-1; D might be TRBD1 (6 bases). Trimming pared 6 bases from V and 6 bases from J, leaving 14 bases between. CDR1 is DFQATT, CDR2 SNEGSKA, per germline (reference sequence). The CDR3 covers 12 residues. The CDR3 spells CSALGRGAEAFF. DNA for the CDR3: TGCAGTGCCCTTGGGAGGGGGGCTGAAGCTTTCTTT.